The present entry profiles one T cell receptor (beta chain) with its context. This clone came up once. Its antigen is currently not known. No base-level quality is on record; no much larger clone is a single base apart. Collaborating institutions collected whole blood in K2EDTA tubes following their own protocols. For TCRbeta analysis, collaborator samples were shipped as frozen whole blood, as isolated PBMCs, or as DNA extracted from either sample type. The data are from a study of blood T cell repertoires in COVID-19 (dated by TCRdb to the early 2020s). As for the study more broadly: Collaborator samples came from the United States, Italy and Spain and covered acute and convalescent phases of COVID-19. The prospective study material was composed of cDNA or gDNA derived from T cells, B-cell-depleted T cells, or PBMCs. The dataset comprised deeply sampled blood TCRbeta repertoires from subjects exposed to, actively infected with, or recovered from COVID-19. The repertoires were made available in a free public database intended to serve as a resource for research on the immune response to SARS-CoV-2. Samples were obtained from the ongoing ImmuneRACE study (first 160 participants) and from over 1,000 subjects provided by 6 global collaborators. The sample metadata nearly always contained a de-identified subject ID, COVID-19 status, age in years and sex. HLA class I and class II types, where available, came from metadata supplied by the sample provider rather than from assay-based typing. Overall study outcomes, separate from this receptor: How much clinical and demographic metadata was included differed by source and by participant, and the metadata was provided uncurated.

TCRbeta CDR3 regions were amplified from genomic DNA using the immunoSEQ Assay, a bias-controlled multiplex PCR. Processing in the source paper ran as follows. The number of nucleated cells in each sample was estimated from the amplification of reference gene primers within the assay. To quantify the absolute abundance of each unique TCRbeta CDR3 rearrangement, sequence reads were collapsed and filtered. For each sample, productive Simpson clonality was calculated as the square root of Simpson's diversity index over productive rearrangements. Imported from immuneACCESS, the table was reduced by TCRdb to in-frame sequences with V and J called. These copies leave out some clones; in studies compared against another copy, an unresolved V gene accounts for under half, and the cause of the remainder is not known. The V and J calls and clone size were taken over from that table, and D and trimming were inferred from the DNA. This sample has roughly 33,000 clones in its table, and roughly 80% of those were observed once. The ten largest clones take up around 7% of the sample.

The TCR comes from a woman in her sixties or seventies with acute or convalescent COVID-19. Sequenced input: peripheral blood.

The sequenced DNA is TGTGCCAGCAGCCTTAGCGGAGGTGCCTACAATGAGCAGTTCTTC. Protein translation: CASSLSGGAYNEQFF. The V and J genes are TRBV7-3 and TRBJ2-1; TRBD2 is a possible D gene, resting on 6 matching bases. Reading the germline V gene gives CDR1 SGHTA and CDR2 FQGTGA. Including the terminal cysteine and phenylalanine, the CDR3 comprises 15 residues. The entry retains the CDR3 DNA only, 45 bases that are in frame from base 1. Relative to germline, V is 5 bases shorter and J is 2 bases shorter, with 13 bases between their ends. Where the CDR3 stops, the reference TRBV7-3 and TRBJ2-1 genes take over; the full variable domain is GAGVSQTPSNKVTEKGKYVELRCDPISGHTALYWYRQSLGQGPEFLIYFQGTGAADDSGLPNDRFFAVRPEGSVSTLKIQRTERGDSAVYLCASSLSGGAYNEQFFGPGTRLTVL.